What follows describes a single TCR beta chain. The data were obtained in a study of radiation and T cells in renal cell carcinoma. TCRdb's table, derived via immunoSEQ multiplex PCR, lists solely in-frame clones and lacks some. The top ten clones hold 4.5% to 7% of a sample with some 78,000 clones, nearly 90% of them seen once. Time point specified: blood 4 weeks post-SBRT, at nephrectomy. Documented treatment: 15 Gy SBRT to primary tumor, nephrectomy 4 weeks later. Per the germline V gene, CDR1 is SGDLS and CDR2 is YYNGEE. This CDR3 region has 15 residues. Trimming took 0 bases from V and 8 from J, leaving 12 bases between them.

The sequence was collected from a woman aged 65 to 85 with renal cell carcinoma. This rearrangement joins TRBV9 to TRBJ1-6; D possibly corresponds to TRBD1 (6 bases). This material consisted of blood, taken from a patient whose treatment included radiotherapy and nephrectomy. The CDR3 DNA is TGTGCCAGCAGCGTAGCTGGCGGGGGCTATTCACCCCTCCACTTT. This gives the protein CASSVAGGGYSPLHF.